The clone carrying this T cell receptor beta chain has more than one count but fewer than ten. This sample is drawn from a study of cytomegalovirus exposure and HLA in healthy donors. Trimming took off 6 bases at V and 1 base at J, with 12 bases between the two ends. CDR3 size: 14 residues. Germline V CDR1 and CDR2: MDHEN, SYDVKM. Primers: 60 Vbeta forward and 13 Jbeta reverse. Sequencing used immunoSEQ multiplex PCR; TCRdb keeps in-frame clones, though not all of them. The profile shows 100,000 to 150,000 clones, roughly 77% of them singletons. This rearrangement joins TRBV28 to TRBJ1-2; D is uncertain. The sequence was collected from a man aged 30 to 39 in good health and CMV-seronegative. The source material was PBMCs. In DNA form, the CDR3 reads TGTGCCAGCAGGCCTCCCAGGATTAACTATGGCTACACCTTC. This translates into CASRPPRINYGYTF.